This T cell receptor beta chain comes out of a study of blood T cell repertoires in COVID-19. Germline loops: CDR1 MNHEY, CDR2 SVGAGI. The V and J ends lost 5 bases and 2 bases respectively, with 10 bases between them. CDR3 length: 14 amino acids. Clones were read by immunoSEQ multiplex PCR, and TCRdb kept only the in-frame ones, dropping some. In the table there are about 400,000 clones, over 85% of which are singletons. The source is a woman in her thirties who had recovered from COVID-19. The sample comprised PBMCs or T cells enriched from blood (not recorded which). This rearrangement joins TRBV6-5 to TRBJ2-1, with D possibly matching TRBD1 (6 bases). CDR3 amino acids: CASSIQGPYNEQFF. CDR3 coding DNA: TGTGCCAGCAGTATACAGGGACCCTACAATGAGCAGTTCTTC.